This T cell receptor beta chain was profiled in a study of patients and donors after allogeneic stem cell transplantation. TCRdb re-called the RT-PCR reads through MiXCR, storing one row per CDR3 protein. The table shows 390,000 or so distinct CDR3 sequences, with 16% occurring only once. In germline, CDR1 is MNHEY, CDR2 SMNVEV (reference sequence). V lost 4 bases and J lost 3, with 13 bases in between. This CDR3 is built from 14 residues. Sequenced sample: blood, either unsorted or a sorted T cell fraction (not recorded which). This chain uses TRBV27 with TRBJ2-7; D is perhaps TRBD1 or TRBD2 (5 bases each). The sequence came from a human donor who was either an allogeneic HSCT recipient or a stem cell or donor lymphocyte infusion donor (not recorded which). It is not recorded whose cells these are; they may come from a transplant donor. The CDR3 region has the DNA TGTGCCAGCAGTTCCCGGGACGGAGTCTACGAGCAGTACTTC. It translates to CASSSRDGVYEQYF.